This TCR beta chain was retrieved from a study of T cells in Graves' hyperthyroidism and ophthalmopathy. RNA transcripts served as the template for amplifying TCR beta CDR3 regions. During a first-round RT-PCR of the TCR CDR3, the HTBI primer set was used. TCRdb passed the multiplex PCR reads through MiXCR, listing each CDR3 protein once. This table holds about 400,000 distinct CDR3 sequences, roughly 14% found once. Germline-derived CDR1 and CDR2 are SNHLY and FYNNEI. The CDR3 totals 15 residues. After removal of 2 bases from V and 4 bases from J, the junction contained 6 bases not matched to a gene.

The chain has TRBV2 and TRBJ1-1, with 8 bases matching TRBD1. The clonotype was recovered from a man younger than 35 with Graves' ophthalmopathy. Sequencing used blood. The CDR3 is CASSEFPTGVTEAFF. The CDR3, as DNA: TGTGCCAGCAGTGAATTCCCGACAGGGGTCACTGAAGCTTTCTTT.